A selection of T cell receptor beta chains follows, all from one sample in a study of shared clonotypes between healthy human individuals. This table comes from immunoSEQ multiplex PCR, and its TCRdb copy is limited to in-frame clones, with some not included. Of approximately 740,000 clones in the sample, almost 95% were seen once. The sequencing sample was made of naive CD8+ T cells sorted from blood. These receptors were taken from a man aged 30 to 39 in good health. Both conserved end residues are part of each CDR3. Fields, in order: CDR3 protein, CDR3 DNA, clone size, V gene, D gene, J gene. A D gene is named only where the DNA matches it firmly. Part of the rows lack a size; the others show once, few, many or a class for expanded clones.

CDR3aa: CASSVDRPSGNTIYF
CDR3nt: TGTGCCAGCAGCGTCGACAGACCCTCTGGAAACACCATATATTTT
abundance: -
v_gene: TRBV11-2
d_gene: -
j_gene: TRBJ1-3

CDR3aa: CASSEAAGSPETQYF
CDR3nt: TGTGCCAGCAGTGAAGCAGCGGGTTCCCCAGAGACCCAGTACTTC
abundance: many
v_gene: TRBV6-1
d_gene: -
j_gene: TRBJ2-5

CDR3aa: CASSEAGWLVAQYF
CDR3nt: TGTGCCAGCAGTGAAGCGGGCTGGCTCGTAGCGCAGTATTTT
abundance: -
v_gene: TRBV2
d_gene: -
j_gene: TRBJ2-3

CDR3aa: CASSFWTGSLSYEQYF
CDR3nt: TGTGCCAGCAGTTTCTGGACAGGGAGCCTCTCCTACGAGCAGTACTTC
abundance: -
v_gene: TRBV27
d_gene: TRBD1
j_gene: TRBJ2-7

CDR3aa: CASSLELAGGEQFF
CDR3nt: TGTGCCAGCAGCTTGGAGCTAGCGGGAGGTGAGCAGTTCTTC
abundance: -
v_gene: TRBV5-6
d_gene: TRBD2
j_gene: TRBJ2-1

CDR3aa: CASSLDVRKRRYNEQFF
CDR3nt: TGTGCCAGCAGCTTAGATGTAAGAAAGAGGAGATACAATGAGCAGTTCTTC
abundance: -
v_gene: TRBV11-2
d_gene: -
j_gene: TRBJ2-1

CDR3aa: CASSLLDPGDEQFF
CDR3nt: TGTGCCAGCAGTTTGCTAGACCCCGGGGATGAGCAGTTCTTC
abundance: -
v_gene: TRBV27
d_gene: -
j_gene: TRBJ2-1

CDR3aa: CASSSTFQETQYF
CDR3nt: TGTGCCAGCAGCTCTACATTTCAAGAGACCCAGTACTTC
abundance: -
v_gene: TRBV7-2
d_gene: -
j_gene: TRBJ2-5

CDR3aa: CASSSLQGVHEQFF
CDR3nt: TGTGCCAGCAGTAGTTTACAGGGTGTTCATGAGCAGTTCTTC
abundance: -
v_gene: TRBV13
d_gene: -
j_gene: TRBJ2-1

CDR3aa: CASSYSSGNEQFF
CDR3nt: TGTGCCAGCAGTTACTCCTCGGGAAATGAGCAGTTCTTC
abundance: -
v_gene: TRBV6-6
d_gene: -
j_gene: TRBJ2-1

CDR3aa: CASRYRTSGSYEQYF
CDR3nt: TGTGCCAGCAGATACAGGACTAGCGGATCCTACGAGCAGTACTTC
abundance: -
v_gene: TRBV7-2
d_gene: TRBD2
j_gene: TRBJ2-7

CDR3aa: CAGQSGSSYNEQFF
CDR3nt: TGTGCCGGCCAGTCCGGGAGCTCCTACAATGAGCAGTTCTTC
abundance: -
v_gene: TRBV7-2
d_gene: -
j_gene: TRBJ2-1

CDR3aa: CASSLRQAISSYEQYF
CDR3nt: TGTGCCAGCAGCTTAAGACAGGCGATAAGCTCCTACGAGCAGTACTTC
abundance: -
v_gene: TRBV11-2
d_gene: -
j_gene: TRBJ2-7

CDR3aa: CASSVYSVPDTQYF
CDR3nt: TGTGCCAGCAGCGTCTATTCGGTCCCAGATACGCAGTATTTT
abundance: -
v_gene: TRBV9
d_gene: -
j_gene: TRBJ2-3

CDR3aa: CASTSGSSEQYF
CDR3nt: TGTGCCAGTACTAGCGGGAGCTCCGAGCAGTACTTC
abundance: -
v_gene: TRBV19
d_gene: TRBD2
j_gene: TRBJ2-7

CDR3aa: CASSLFLGNSYNEQFF
CDR3nt: TGTGCCAGCAGTTTGTTCCTCGGTAACTCCTACAATGAGCAGTTCTTC
abundance: -
v_gene: TRBV28
d_gene: -
j_gene: TRBJ2-1

CDR3aa: CASSLPNEQFF
CDR3nt: TGTGCCAGCAGCCTCCCCAATGAGCAGTTCTTC
abundance: -
v_gene: TRBV7-9
d_gene: -
j_gene: TRBJ2-1

CDR3aa: CASSPMGLGNQPQHF
CDR3nt: TGTGCCAGCAGCCCTATGGGGTTAGGGAATCAGCCCCAGCATTTT
abundance: -
v_gene: TRBV9
d_gene: -
j_gene: TRBJ1-5

CDR3aa: CASSQDTAYEQYF
CDR3nt: TGCGCCAGCAGCCAAGATACGGCGTACGAGCAGTACTTC
abundance: -
v_gene: TRBV4-1
d_gene: -
j_gene: TRBJ2-7

CDR3aa: CASSLASTGWRDSVETQYF
CDR3nt: TGTGCCAGCAGCTTAGCGTCCACAGGTTGGAGGGATTCGGTGGAGACCCAGTACTTC
abundance: -
v_gene: TRBV11-2
d_gene: -
j_gene: TRBJ2-5

CDR3aa: CASSAQPGPPSYNEQFF
CDR3nt: TGTGCCAGCAGCGCCCAGCCGGGACCCCCAAGCTACAATGAGCAGTTCTTC
abundance: -
v_gene: TRBV9
d_gene: -
j_gene: TRBJ2-1

CDR3aa: CASSFQQGSYEQYF
CDR3nt: TGTGCCAGCAGTTTCCAACAGGGTTCCTACGAGCAGTACTTC
abundance: -
v_gene: TRBV27
d_gene: -
j_gene: TRBJ2-7

CDR3aa: CASSVLAGGSYEQYF
CDR3nt: TGTGCCAGCAGCGTACTAGCGGGAGGGTCCTACGAGCAGTACTTC
abundance: few
v_gene: TRBV7-3
d_gene: TRBD2
j_gene: TRBJ2-7

CDR3aa: CASSLEREGRETQYF
CDR3nt: TGTGCCAGCTCATTGGAGCGGGAGGGCCGAGAGACCCAGTACTTC
abundance: -
v_gene: TRBV18
d_gene: TRBD2
j_gene: TRBJ2-5

CDR3aa: CASSQLTGRYEQFF
CDR3nt: TGCGCCAGCAGCCAATTGACAGGGCGTTATGAGCAGTTCTTC
abundance: once
v_gene: TRBV4-3
d_gene: TRBD1
j_gene: TRBJ2-1

CDR3aa: CASSRRPLAGVRETQYF
CDR3nt: TGTGCCAGCAGCCGCCGACCCCTAGCGGGAGTGCGGGAGACCCAGTACTTC
abundance: once
v_gene: TRBV7-2
d_gene: TRBD2
j_gene: TRBJ2-5

CDR3aa: CASSVHIPGQGEGFNQPQHF
CDR3nt: TGCGCCAGCAGCGTACATATACCGGGACAGGGGGAAGGTTTTAATCAGCCCCAGCATTTT
abundance: -
v_gene: TRBV10-2
d_gene: TRBD1
j_gene: TRBJ1-5

CDR3aa: CASMVRDGTGELFF
CDR3nt: TGCGCCAGCATGGTCCGGGACGGGACCGGGGAGCTGTTTTTT
abundance: -
v_gene: TRBV5-1
d_gene: -
j_gene: TRBJ2-2

CDR3aa: CASSLRLAGDYNEQFF
CDR3nt: TGTGCCAGCAGCTTACGGCTAGCGGGAGACTACAATGAGCAGTTCTTC
abundance: -
v_gene: TRBV7-3
d_gene: TRBD2
j_gene: TRBJ2-1

CDR3aa: CASSLNHYNEQFF
CDR3nt: TGTGCCAGCAGCTTAAACCACTATAATGAGCAGTTCTTC
abundance: -
v_gene: TRBV7-6
d_gene: -
j_gene: TRBJ2-1

CDR3aa: CASGQPDEQYF
CDR3nt: TGTGCCAGCGGCCAACCGGACGAGCAGTACTTC
abundance: -
v_gene: TRBV27
d_gene: -
j_gene: TRBJ2-7

CDR3aa: CAAWGGALNQPQHF
CDR3nt: TGTGCCGCATGGGGAGGTGCACTCAATCAGCCCCAGCATTTT
abundance: many
v_gene: TRBV2
d_gene: -
j_gene: TRBJ1-5

CDR3aa: CASSLGFMTSTELFF
CDR3nt: TGTGCCAGCAGCTTAGGCTTTATGACCTCCACGGAGCTGTTTTTT
abundance: once
v_gene: TRBV7-8
d_gene: -
j_gene: TRBJ2-2

CDR3aa: CASSEFDSGTADTQYF
CDR3nt: TGTGCCAGCAGTGAGTTTGATAGCGGGACCGCAGATACGCAGTATTTT
abundance: once
v_gene: TRBV2
d_gene: TRBD2
j_gene: TRBJ2-3

CDR3aa: CASSMTGTKGYEQYF
CDR3nt: TGTGCCAGTAGTATGACCGGGACAAAAGGCTACGAGCAGTACTTC
abundance: -
v_gene: TRBV19
d_gene: -
j_gene: TRBJ2-7

CDR3aa: CASSRGLAGEQETQYF
CDR3nt: TGTGCCAGCAGCCGCGGACTAGCGGGAGAACAAGAGACCCAGTACTTC
abundance: -
v_gene: TRBV11-3
d_gene: TRBD2
j_gene: TRBJ2-5

CDR3aa: CASSQPPSPHEQYF
CDR3nt: TGCGCCAGCAGCCAGCCACCTAGCCCACACGAGCAGTACTTC
abundance: -
v_gene: TRBV4-1
d_gene: -
j_gene: TRBJ2-7

CDR3aa: CATSRDRTLETSNYGYTF
CDR3nt: TGTGCCACCAGCAGAGATCGGACCCTAGAAACCTCTAACTATGGCTACACCTTC
abundance: -
v_gene: TRBV15
d_gene: -
j_gene: TRBJ1-2

CDR3aa: CACYAWRGNQPQHF
CDR3nt: TGTGCCTGTTACGCGTGGCGGGGCAATCAGCCCCAGCATTTT
abundance: -
v_gene: TRBV30
d_gene: -
j_gene: TRBJ1-5

CDR3aa: CASSLPSKRTTKRLYEQYF
CDR3nt: TGTGCCAGCAGTTTACCTTCAAAGCGGACGACTAAACGACTTTACGAGCAGTACTTC
abundance: -
v_gene: TRBV28
d_gene: -
j_gene: TRBJ2-7

CDR3aa: CASSPPLSGSYEQYF
CDR3nt: TGTGCCAGCAGCCCCCCTCTCAGCGGCTCCTACGAGCAGTACTTC
abundance: -
v_gene: TRBV7-9
d_gene: -
j_gene: TRBJ2-7

CDR3aa: CAISPEVVGGYTF
CDR3nt: TGTGCCATCAGCCCCGAGGTTGTGGGTGGCTACACCTTC
abundance: -
v_gene: TRBV10-3
d_gene: -
j_gene: TRBJ1-2

CDR3aa: CASRDPGLAGAGANVLTF
CDR3nt: TGTGCCAGCAGAGACCCCGGACTAGCGGGAGCTGGGGCCAACGTCCTGACTTTC
abundance: -
v_gene: TRBV28
d_gene: TRBD2
j_gene: TRBJ2-6

CDR3aa: CASSLFIKEREQGEQYF
CDR3nt: TGTGCCAGCAGCTTATTTATAAAGGAGCGGGAGCAAGGCGAGCAGTACTTC
abundance: -
v_gene: TRBV7-6
d_gene: TRBD2
j_gene: TRBJ2-7

CDR3aa: CASSVGTGPYNEQFF
CDR3nt: TGTGCCAGCAGCGTAGGGACAGGTCCATACAATGAGCAGTTCTTC
abundance: -
v_gene: TRBV9
d_gene: TRBD1
j_gene: TRBJ2-1

CDR3aa: CASSLQGNQPQHF
CDR3nt: TGTGCCAGCAGTCTACAAGGCAATCAGCCCCAGCATTTT
abundance: -
v_gene: TRBV28
d_gene: -
j_gene: TRBJ1-5